The 4 T cell receptor beta chains below all came from one sample that was sequenced in a study of vaccination and CD4 T cells after COVID-19. Via MiXCR, TCRdb re-called the PCR reads, giving one row per CDR3 protein. The repertoire has about 24,000 distinct CDR3 sequences, roughly 51% of them found once; the top ten carry around 1%. The source was CD4+ T cells from blood, collected before SARS-CoV-2 vaccination. The receptors were sampled from a human donor who had recovered from COVID-19.

This clonotype is medium-sized in the sample. The V gene is TRBV20-1, the J gene TRBJ2-5, with TRBD2 identical over 12 bases. The CDR3 runs to 19 residues. With V trimmed by 1 base and J by 4 bases, 16 bases remained unmatched. The V gene's germline CDR1 is DFQATT and CDR2 SNEGSKA (reference sequence). As DNA, the CDR3 is TGCAGTGCTAGAGTTTCGAGGCTAGCGGGAGGGCTGGGGGGAGAGACCCAGTACTTC. It specifies CSARVSRLAGGLGGETQYF.

The chain recombines TRBV20-1 with TRBJ1-6; unclear D gene. Germline values: CDR1 DFQATT, CDR2 SNEGSKA (reference sequence). Between the trimmed V and J ends, which lost 0 bases and 7 bases, there was a span of 10 bases. The CDR3 extends over 14 amino acids. In nucleotides, the CDR3 is TGCAGTGCTAGAGATGAGACCGTCAATTCACCCCTCCACTTT. Its translation is CSARDETVNSPLHF.

The chain employs TRBV7-6 and TRBJ2-1; TRBD2 agrees at 9 bases. This CDR3 contains 15 residues. Germline CDR1 SGHVS, CDR2 FNYEAQ. Losses at the gene ends were 5 bases for V and 10 bases for J; bases not matched to a gene: 12. In DNA form, the CDR3 reads TGTGCCAGCAGCCTCTCCCCAGCGGGAGGCCGGGAGCAGTTCTTC. Protein sequence: CASSLSPAGGREQFF.

This clonotype was seen more than once but under ten times. The chain employs TRBV28 and TRBJ2-5; 7 bases are a match to TRBD2. CDR1 and CDR2 (germline): MDHEN, SYDVKM. The CDR3 spans 15 residues. The J segment lost 5 bases and the V segment lost 4 bases, leaving 10 bases of the junction unmatched. In DNA, the CDR3 is TGTGCCAGCAGTTCTAGCGGCCCCATGGGTGAGACCCAGTACTTC. Translated: CASSSSGPMGETQYF.